What follows are 27 T cell receptor beta chains derived from one specimen sequenced in a study of cytomegalovirus exposure and HLA in healthy donors. 60 Vbeta and 13 Jbeta primers were used in PCR. This table comes from immunoSEQ multiplex PCR, and its TCRdb copy is limited to in-frame clones, with some not included. The table lists some 70,000 clones, roughly 78% of them singletons. The sequencing sample was made of PBMCs. The receptors here all came from a young man in good health and CMV-seronegative.

The CDR3 nucleotides read TGTGCCAGTAGTATAGGCGGGGGGGCAGAGACCCAGTACTTC. Protein product: CASSIGGGAETQYF. The chain couples TRBV19 to TRBJ2-5; 9 nucleotides line up with TRBD2. Germline V lookup: CDR1 LNHDA, CDR2 SQIVND (reference sequence). CDR3 length: 14 residues. J gave up 4 bases and V 1 base, and 1 base lay outside the gene matches.

This chain links TRBV10-3 with TRBJ1-2; possibly TRBD1 for D (6 bases). Trimming left V 8 bases short and J 7 bases short, with 17 bases between. There are 13 residues in the CDR3. Germline-derived CDR1 and CDR2 are ENHRY and SYGVKD. The CDR3 nucleotides read TGTGCCATCGGGGGGGGGCGGGAAGCTGGCTACACCTTC. This codes for CAIGGGREAGYTF.

The gene calls are TRBV27 and TRBJ1-1, with D possibly matching TRBD1 (5 bases). The V gene lost 5 bases and the J gene lost 10 bases, with 17 bases spanning the gap. CDR1 and CDR2 from the germline V gene are MNHEY and SMNVEV (reference sequence). The CDR3 covers 13 residues. CDR3 coding DNA: TGTGCCAGCAGTCCCCCGGAAGGCAGGGCAGCTTTCTTT. Amino acid sequence: CASSPPEGRAAFF.

CDR3 region: CASSRTGGSYEQYF. The CDR3 DNA is TGTGCCAGCAGCAGAACAGGGGGCAGCTACGAGCAGTACTTC. This chain connects TRBV5-6 to TRBJ2-7, with 9 bases that match TRBD1. CDR3 length: 14 residues. V shed 4 bases, J shed 3 bases, and the junction held 5 bases outside the gene matches. CDR1 and CDR2 (germline): SGHDT, YYEEEE.

The rearrangement uses TRBV5-1 and TRBJ2-2, with D uncertain. The V gene lost 0 bases and the J gene lost 1 base, with 4 bases spanning the gap. Germline-derived CDR1 and CDR2 are SGHRS and YFSETQ. This CDR3 spans 14 amino acids. The CDR3 sequence is CASSLGQNTGELFF. The CDR3 coding sequence is TGCGCCAGCAGCTTGGGACAGAACACCGGGGAGCTGTTTTTT.

The sample holds a few counts of this clone. The rearrangement joins TRBV5-1 to TRBJ2-1; possibly TRBD2 for D (5 bases). CDR3 size: 12 residues. Germline CDR1 reads SGHRS; CDR2 reads YFSETQ. Trimming cost V 4 bases and J 14 bases, with 16 bases left between them. CDR3 loop: CASSPWTADEFF. The CDR3 DNA reads as TGCGCCAGCAGCCCCTGGACTGCTGATGAGTTCTTC.

This clone appeared a few times. The chain carries TRBV28 and TRBJ1-2, with a weak D call TRBD1 (6 bases). The CDR3 is 16 amino acids. V shed 6 bases and J shed 1 base, with 18 bases lying between them. CDR1 MDHEN and CDR2 SYDVKM come from the germline V gene. DNA of the CDR3: TGTGCCAGCAGCATTCGGCAGACAGGACTTAACTATGGCTACACCTTC. Its protein is CASSIRQTGLNYGYTF.

CDR3 sequence (DNA): TGTGCCAGCAGCGTAGCTGCAGGGAACACTGAAGCTTTCTTT. As protein: CASSVAAGNTEAFF. The V and J genes are TRBV9 and TRBJ1-1, with D hard to call. The CDR3 extends over 14 amino acids. V lost 0 bases and J 1 base, leaving 7 bases between the germline ends. Germline values: CDR1 SGDLS, CDR2 YYNGEE.

The chain couples TRBV18 to TRBJ1-2; D is possibly TRBD1 (6 bases). Per the germline V gene, CDR1 is KGHSH and CDR2 is LQKENI. This CDR3 has 14 amino acids. V was shortened by 3 bases and J by 6 bases, with 14 bases between the two germline ends. For the CDR3, the DNA is TGTGCCAGCTCACCCCCACCGTGGGGGCATGGCTACACCTTC. Translating gives CASSPPPWGHGYTF.

The V gene is TRBV11-2, the J gene TRBJ1-1; D is perhaps TRBD1 (6 bases). The CDR3 loop spans 13 amino acids. Germline V CDR1 and CDR2: SGHAT, FQNNGV. Deletions cut 1 base from V and 7 bases from J, with 10 bases between. CDR3: CASSLVGGGEAFF. The DNA of the CDR3 is TGTGCCAGCAGCTTAGTTGGGGGCGGTGAAGCTTTCTTT.

This chain uses TRBV27 with TRBJ2-1, with TRBD2 matching over 8 bases. V lost 3 bases and J lost 2; bases outside the gene matches: 6. Germline-derived CDR1 and CDR2 are MNHEY and SMNVEV (reference sequence). The CDR3 contains 16 residues. This CDR3 is CASSFPRGETYNEQFF. Here the CDR3 DNA reads TGTGCCAGCAGTTTTCCGCGGGGGGAAACCTACAATGAGCAGTTCTTC.

This clone was found once. V is TRBV25-1 and J is TRBJ2-1, with 10 nucleotides matching TRBD2. Trimming took 3 bases from V and 6 from J; bases not matched to a gene: 14. The CDR3 contains 18 residues. CDR1 is MGHDK, CDR2 SYGVNS, per germline. For the CDR3, the DNA is TGTGCCAGCAGTGAGCTAGCGGGAGAGGTCGGAGTGGGCAATGAGCAGTTCTTC. Its protein is CASSELAGEVGVGNEQFF. Full variable domain (outside the CDR3, taken from reference TRBV25-1 and TRBJ2-1): EADIYQTPRYLVIGTGKKITLECSQTMGHDKMYWYQQDPGMELHLIHYSYGVNSTEKGDLSSESTVSRIRTEHFPLTLESARPSHTSQYLCASSELAGEVGVGNEQFFGPGTRLTVL.

The chain combines TRBV6-5 with TRBJ2-2; no clear D. CDR1 and CDR2 from the germline V gene are MNHEY and SVGAGI. This CDR3 has 15 residues. V was cut by 7 bases and J by 3 bases, with 15 bases left in between. DNA for the CDR3: TGTGCCAGCAACCCCACCAGGTCAGACACCGGGGAGCTGTTTTTT. This sequence encodes CASNPTRSDTGELFF.

V and J are TRBV7-6 and TRBJ2-7; the D gene is possibly TRBD2 (5 bases). The germline V gene encodes CDR1 SGHVS and CDR2 FNYEAQ. Trimming stripped 5 bases from V and 5 bases from J, with 13 bases between. The CDR3 runs 13 residues. CDR3 bases: TGTGCCAGCAGCCCCCTGGGAGTGGACGAGCAGTACTTC. Amino acid sequence: CASSPLGVDEQYF.

The V gene is TRBV5-6, the J gene TRBJ2-2, with TRBD2 matching 8 bases. Germline CDR1 and CDR2: SGHDT and YYEEEE. The junction had 5 bases not matched to a gene; V was cut back by 4 bases and J by 6 bases. The CDR3 runs to 14 residues. The CDR3 bases are TGTGCCAGCAGCAGGACGGGAGGGGCCGGGGAGCTGTTTTTT. Its protein is CASSRTGGAGELFF.

The chain recombines TRBV6-5 with TRBJ2-7; D is perhaps TRBD2 (6 bases). CDR3 size: 15 residues. V was shortened by 5 bases and J by 3 bases, with 17 bases between the two germline ends. Germline V gives CDR1 MNHEY, CDR2 SVGAGI. CDR3 nucleotide sequence: TGTGCCAGCAGTGGCACTAGGAGGGGCGGCTACGAGCAGTACTTC. Amino acid sequence: CASSGTRRGGYEQYF.

The gene calls are TRBV18 and TRBJ1-1; tentatively, D is TRBD1 (5 bases). The CDR3 contains 14 residues. V was pared by 1 base and J by 3 bases, with 9 bases between. Germline lookup yields CDR1 KGHSH and CDR2 LQKENI. CDR3 in DNA: TGTGCCAGCTCACCACGGGGGGTTCACACTGAAGCTTTCTTT. Amino acid sequence: CASSPRGVHTEAFF.

The genes are TRBV28 and TRBJ2-1; possibly TRBD2 for D (6 bases). V was trimmed by 10 bases and J by 6 bases, leaving 13 bases between them. CDR1 and CDR2 (germline): MDHEN, SYDVKM. The CDR3 has 12 amino acids. The CDR3 nucleotides are TGTGCCACTTCGCAGGGAGGCAATGAGCAGTTCTTC. This translates into CATSQGGNEQFF.

A few counts support this clone. The chain uses TRBV13 and TRBJ1-3; D possibly corresponds to TRBD1 (5 bases). Between the trimmed V and J ends, which lost 4 bases and 0 bases, there was a span of 7 bases. The CDR3 runs 14 residues. Germline CDR1 and CDR2: PRHDT and FYEKMQ (reference sequence). The CDR3 region is CASSYGGSGNTIYF. DNA of the CDR3: TGTGCCAGCAGCTACGGGGGCTCTGGAAACACCATATATTTT.

The chain uses TRBV28 and TRBJ2-1, with TRBD2 matching over 7 bases. In germline, CDR1 is MDHEN, CDR2 SYDVKM. The trim removed 10 bases at V and 3 bases at J, leaving 12 bases unmatched. The CDR3 extends over 15 amino acids. In DNA, the CDR3 is TGTGCCACCGGGAGGAGGGCTCTTTTCTACAATGAGCAGTTCTTC. Residues: CATGRRALFYNEQFF.

This clone was recorded once. The CDR3 reads CASSTITGGTEAFF. The CDR3 DNA reads TGTGCCAGCAGTACCATAACAGGGGGCACTGAAGCTTTCTTT. V is TRBV2 and J is TRBJ1-1; 8 positions match TRBD1. Trimming cost V 5 bases and J 4 bases; bases outside gene matches: 6. The germline CDR1 and CDR2 sequences are SNHLY and FYNNEI. CDR3 length equals 14 residues.

In regard to this clone: The germline gene is not matched at one end of the junction; a read error may be the cause. The rearrangement links TRBV5-6 to TRBJ1-4; D may be TRBD1 (5 bases). The CDR3 runs 15 residues. Germline lookup yields CDR1 SGHDT and CDR2 YYEEEE. The CDR3 nucleotides read TGTGCCAGCAGCTTGAGGGCAGGGTTTGGTGAAAAACTGCTTTTT. Protein sequence: CASSLRAGFGEKLLF.

This clone was recorded a few times. CDR3 sequence: CASRPSRISPLHF. The CDR3 bases are TGTGCCAGCAGGCCCTCGAGAATTTCACCCCTCCACTTT. V usage is TRBV6-1 and J usage is TRBJ1-6; D gene unclear. The germline V and J ends were trimmed by 6 bases and 9 bases, with 12 bases remaining between them. Germline values: CDR1 MNHNS, CDR2 SASEGT. The CDR3 is made up of 13 amino acids.

This chain links TRBV4-2 with TRBJ1-1; tentatively, D is TRBD1 (6 bases). The germline CDR1 and CDR2 sequences are LGHNA and YNFKEQ. V lost 2 bases and J lost 1, with 20 bases in between. The CDR3 is made up of 18 amino acids. The DNA of the CDR3 is TGTGCCAGCAGCCAAAGAGCTTCGACAGGAGCTAAGAACACTGAAGCTTTCTTT. Amino acids: CASSQRASTGAKNTEAFF.

This chain joins TRBV5-4 and TRBJ2-1, with 10 bases aligning to TRBD2. The CDR3 consists of 16 residues. Unmatched junction bases numbered 7, after V lost 3 bases and J lost 4 bases. CDR1 and CDR2 from the germline V gene are SGHNT and YYREEE (reference sequence). CDR3 DNA sequence: TGTGCCAGCAGCTCCACCCGGACTAGCGGTTACAATGAGCAGTTCTTC. Its translation: CASSSTRTSGYNEQFF.

The sample holds one count of this clone. The V gene is TRBV19, the J gene TRBJ2-5; a possible D gene is TRBD2 (5 bases). Trimming removed 5 bases from V and 5 bases from J, with 15 bases in between. This CDR3 has 14 amino acids. Germline values: CDR1 LNHDA, CDR2 SQIVND (reference sequence). CDR3 nucleotides: TGTGCCAGTAGTTCCATACGAGGCGGGGAGACCCAGTACTTC. Translating it yields CASSSIRGGETQYF.

This clone was counted once. The genes are TRBV6-6 and TRBJ2-2; TRBD1 aligns across 8 bases. Germline CDR1 reads MNHNY; CDR2 reads SVGAGI (reference sequence). The CDR3 spans 16 residues. Trimming took 6 bases from V and 7 from J; bases not matched to a gene: 13. CDR3 DNA sequence: TGTGCCAGCAGCCTAGCACCAGGGGGCCTGGGCGGGGAGCTGTTTTTT. Its translation is CASSLAPGGLGGELFF.